The 18 T cell receptor beta chains reported below all come from one sample, sequenced in a study of blood T cell repertoires in COVID-19. Sequenced by immunoSEQ multiplex PCR; TCRdb stores in-frame clones only, minus some. The table lists 150,000 to 200,000 clones, 70% to 90% of them singletons. Source material: peripheral blood. These TCRs come from a man aged 55-75 years with active or convalescent COVID-19.

The V gene is TRBV5-1, the J gene TRBJ1-3, with 11 bases identical to TRBD1. V was pared by 4 bases and J by 3 bases, with 3 bases of the junction left unmatched. Germline V gives CDR1 SGHRS, CDR2 YFSETQ. The CDR3 length is 15 residues. CDR3 sequence reads: CASSPGTGGGNTIYF. The DNA of the CDR3 is TGCGCCAGCAGCCCCGGGACAGGGGGTGGAAACACCATATATTTT.

This clone was detected once. This chain connects TRBV7-2 to TRBJ1-5; D uncertain. The germline V gene has CDR1 SGHTA and CDR2 FQGNSA. The CDR3 totals 13 residues. The V gene lost 1 base and the J gene lost 4 bases, with 5 bases spanning the gap. The CDR3 nucleotides are TGTGCCAGCAGCTTAGTCCAGAATCAGCCCCAGCATTTT. Amino acids: CASSLVQNQPQHF. Supplemented by reference TRBV7-2 and TRBJ1-5, the full variable domain reads GAGVSQSPSNKVTEKGKDVELRCDPISGHTALYWYRQSLGQGLEFLIYFQGNSAPDKSGLPSDRFSAERTGGSVSTLTIQRTQQEDSAVYLCASSLVQNQPQHFGDGTRLSIL.

This clone turned up a few times. V usage is TRBV18 and J usage is TRBJ1-1; D might be TRBD1 (5 bases). Per germline, CDR1 KGHSH and CDR2 LQKENI. Trimming took off 3 bases at V and 1 base at J, with 6 bases between the two ends. This CDR3 spans 13 amino acids. CDR3 region: CASSPGGNTEAFF. CDR3 in DNA: TGTGCCAGCTCACCCGGGGGGAACACTGAAGCTTTCTTT.

The genes are TRBV6-2 or TRBV6-3 and TRBJ2-7, with TRBD2 identical over 14 bases. The length of the CDR3 is 18 residues. CDR1 and CDR2 from the germline V gene are MNHEY and SVGEGT. V trimming: 6 bases; J trimming: 0 bases; junction bases outside the gene matches: 10. The CDR3 reads CASSSPGLAGASSYEQYF. CDR3 sequence (DNA): TGTGCCAGCAGCTCTCCGGGACTAGCGGGGGCGAGCTCCTACGAGCAGTACTTC.

V usage is TRBV5-4 and J usage is TRBJ2-3; TRBD1 might be the D (5 bases). This CDR3 contains 15 residues. The V gene's germline CDR1 is SGHNT and CDR2 YYREEE (reference sequence). The germline V and J ends were trimmed by 0 bases and 2 bases, with 10 bases remaining between them. As DNA, the CDR3 is TGTGCCAGCAGCTTGGGGCAGGGATCCACAGATACGCAGTATTTT. Translation gives CASSLGQGSTDTQYF.

V and J are TRBV11-2 and TRBJ2-2; 11 bases are shared with TRBD2. Trimming took 5 bases from V and 3 from J; bases not matched to a gene: 5. CDR1 and CDR2 (germline): SGHAT, FQNNGV. This CDR3 is 16 amino acids long. CDR3 residues: CASSVRSGGDTGELFF. CDR3 nucleotides: TGTGCCAGCAGCGTTCGTAGCGGGGGGGACACCGGGGAGCTGTTTTTT.

The chain joins TRBV9 to TRBJ1-1; 9 nucleotides align to TRBD1. The V gene's germline CDR1 is SGDLS and CDR2 YYNGEE. With 3 bases clipped from V and 0 bases from J, the junction kept 6 bases outside the gene matches. The CDR3 loop spans 16 amino acids. As DNA, the CDR3 is TGTGCCAGCAGCGCAGGACAGGGGACGTTGAACACTGAAGCTTTCTTT. Protein product: CASSAGQGTLNTEAFF.

This chain connects TRBV5-1 to TRBJ1-1, with D tentatively TRBD1 (5 bases). This CDR3 comprises 13 residues. V dropped 5 bases and J dropped 5 bases, with 13 bases sitting between them. Germline CDR1 and CDR2: SGHRS and YFSETQ. CDR3: CASRLNQGTEAFF. CDR3 nucleotides: TGCGCCAGCAGGCTAAATCAGGGAACTGAAGCTTTCTTT.

The chain is built from TRBV5-6 and TRBJ1-5, with a possible D match to TRBD1 (6 bases). The CDR3 is made up of 13 amino acids. Trimming took off 1 base at V and 9 bases at J, with 11 bases between the two ends. CDR1 is SGHDT, CDR2 YYEEEE, per germline. The CDR3 bases are TGTGCCAGCAGCTTGCACAGGGCCTGGCCCCAGCATTTT. It encodes CASSLHRAWPQHF.

CDR3 sequence (DNA): TGTGCCAGCAGCCCAGGGTTACTCTCTGAAGCTTTCTTT. Its translation is CASSPGLLSEAFF. V is TRBV13 and J is TRBJ1-1, with D possibly TRBD1 on 5 matching bases. This CDR3 contains 13 residues. Germline-derived CDR1 and CDR2 are PRHDT and FYEKMQ (reference sequence). V lost 5 bases and J lost 6, with 13 bases in between.

This rearrangement joins TRBV2 to TRBJ1-5; unclear D gene. Germline CDR1 is SNHLY and CDR2 is FYNNEI. Trimming took off 0 bases at V and 5 bases at J, with 2 bases between the two ends. The CDR3 consists of 12 residues. CDR3 sequence reads: CASSEAYQPQHF. In nucleotides, the CDR3 is TGTGCCAGCAGTGAAGCCTATCAGCCCCAGCATTTT. The variable domain in full, with the rest retrieved from reference TRBV2 and TRBJ1-5, is EPEVTQTPSHQVTQMGQEVILRCVPISNHLYFYWYRQILGQKVEFLVSFYNNEISEKSEIFDDQFSVERPDGSNFTLKIRSTKLEDSAMYFCASSEAYQPQHFGDGTRLSIL.

This chain connects TRBV19 to TRBJ1-2, with no clear D. Germline CDR1 reads LNHDA; CDR2 reads SQIVND (reference sequence). The V and J ends lost 6 bases and 0 bases respectively, with 14 bases between them. The CDR3 has 15 residues. CDR3 region: CASRPERGTNYGYTF. The CDR3 DNA reads as TGTGCCAGTAGACCCGAGCGGGGTACTAACTATGGCTACACCTTC.

The V and J genes are TRBV5-1 and TRBJ2-1; 9 bases align to TRBD1. J gave up 7 bases and V 6 bases, and 8 bases lay outside the gene matches. The CDR3 extends over 14 amino acids. The germline V gene encodes CDR1 SGHRS and CDR2 YFSETQ. The CDR3 DNA reads TGCGCCAGCACCCCGGGGACAGGGAAAAATGAGCAGTTCTTC. It specifies CASTPGTGKNEQFF. Variable domain in full (rest from reference TRBV5-1 and TRBJ2-1): KAGVTQTPRYLIKTRGQQVTLSCSPISGHRSVSWYQQTPGQGLQFLFEYFSETQRNKGNFPGRFSGRQFSNSRSEMNVSTLELGDSALYLCASTPGTGKNEQFFGPGTRLTVL.

The CDR3 DNA sequence: TGTGCCATCAGTGAGGGGACAGGGGAACGCGGCAATGAGCAGTTCTTC. Translating it yields CAISEGTGERGNEQFF. The chain has TRBV10-3 and TRBJ2-1; 10 bases map to TRBD1. In germline, CDR1 is ENHRY, CDR2 SYGVKD. The CDR3 runs to 16 residues. V dropped 2 bases and J dropped 6; count of bases not matched to a gene: 7.

This chain uses TRBV9 with TRBJ2-3; 8 bases are shared with TRBD2. V trimming: 6 bases; J trimming: 4 bases; junction bases outside the gene matches: 7. Germline-derived CDR1 and CDR2 are SGDLS and YYNGEE. This CDR3 region has 14 residues. The CDR3 DNA reads TGTGCCAGCAATGGGGCGGGGGGAGCAGATACGCAGTATTTT. Protein sequence: CASNGAGGADTQYF.

The CDR3 DNA reads as TGTGCCAGTAGTATGGGGAGGGCGGGGGGCCCCGATACGCAGTATTTT. This gives the protein CASSMGRAGGPDTQYF. The chain recombines TRBV19 with TRBJ2-3, with TRBD2 matching over 8 bases. The CDR3 has 16 residues. Looked up from germline, CDR1 is LNHDA and CDR2 is SQIVND (reference sequence). Losses at the gene ends were 3 bases for V and 6 bases for J; bases not matched to a gene: 11.

The V call is TRBV3-1 (or the pseudogene TRBV3-2), the J call TRBJ2-1, with D maybe TRBD1 (6 bases). V was pared by 0 bases and J by 0 bases, with 6 bases between. Germline loops: CDR1 LGHDT, CDR2 YNNKEL (reference sequence). The CDR3 runs to 15 residues. The CDR3 spells CASSQEGASYNEQFF. The CDR3 bases are TGTGCCAGCAGCCAAGAGGGGGCCTCCTACAATGAGCAGTTCTTC.

V and J are TRBV11-2 and TRBJ2-1, with TRBD1 matching 10 bases. Germline trimming cut 5 bases from V and 1 base from J; bases unmatched to any gene: 2. CDR1 and CDR2 from the germline V gene are SGHAT and FQNNGV. The CDR3 sequence is 15 residues long. The CDR3 coding sequence is TGTGCCAGCAGCCGGGACAGGGGTTCCTACAATGAGCAGTTCTTC. Translation: CASSRDRGSYNEQFF. The full variable domain, rest sourced from reference TRBV11-2 and TRBJ2-1, is EAGVAQSPRYKIIEKRQSVAFWCNPISGHATLYWYQQILGQGPKLLIQFQNNGVVDDSQLPKDRFSAERLKGVDSTLKIQPAKLEDSAVYLCASSRDRGSYNEQFFGPGTRLTVL.